A single sample is the source of the 30 T cell receptor beta chains below, sequenced in a study of shared clonotypes between healthy human individuals. TCRdb keeps only in-frame clones here, not all; method: immunoSEQ multiplex PCR. The data show about 1 million clones, about 75% seen once. Sequencing was done on a sample of memory CD4+ T cells sorted from blood. Sample subset: CD45RA-negative fraction. The receptors were sampled from a man in his late teens or twenties in good health.

This chain links TRBV30 with TRBJ2-7; perhaps TRBD1 as D (6 bases). Per germline, CDR1 GTSNPN and CDR2 SVGIG (reference sequence). V gave up 3 bases and J gave up 3 bases, with 18 bases separating them. The CDR3 extends over 15 amino acids. CDR3 in DNA: TGTGCCTGGAGCAACGAGGGCAGGGGCAACTACGAGCAGTACTTC. Residues: CAWSNEGRGNYEQYF.

Concerning this clone itself: The sample has other DNA sequences that encode this CDR3 too. The chain uses TRBV27 and TRBJ2-1; D is perhaps TRBD1 (6 bases). The germline V gene encodes CDR1 MNHEY and CDR2 SMNVEV (reference sequence). The ends were cut back, 8 bases at V and 7 bases at J, with 15 bases in the middle. The CDR3 sequence is 13 residues long. As DNA, the CDR3 is TGTGCCAGCCTCCCCAGGGGTGGAAATGAGCAGTTCTTC. The encoded protein is CASLPRGGNEQFF.

The V and J genes are TRBV29-1 and TRBJ2-2, with D possibly being TRBD1 (5 bases). Trimming left V 7 bases short and J 4 bases short, with 19 bases between. There are 15 residues in the CDR3. CDR1 is SQVTM, CDR2 ANQGSEA, per germline. The CDR3, as DNA: TGCAGCGGATTCGACAGCTCCCGGAGCACCGGGGAGCTGTTTTTT. Its translation: CSGFDSSRSTGELFF.

Many counts were recorded for this clone. The rearrangement joins TRBV28 to TRBJ2-7; D not resolved. CDR1 and CDR2 (germline): MDHEN, SYDVKM. The V and J ends lost 7 bases and 1 base respectively, with 14 bases between them. The CDR3 runs to 14 residues. DNA of the CDR3: TGTGCCAGCACTAAAAGGCTCGGTTCCTACGAGCAGTACTTC. Translated, it gives CASTKRLGSYEQYF.

V and J are TRBV7-6 and TRBJ2-5; TRBD1 aligns across 9 bases. J gave up 5 bases and V 3 bases, and 10 bases lay outside the gene matches. The CDR3 is 16 residues long. The germline gives CDR1 SGHVS, CDR2 FNYEAQ. CDR3 coding DNA: TGTGCCAGCAGCTTCGCCGGGACAGGGATTCTGGAGACCCAGTACTTC. It encodes CASSFAGTGILETQYF.

V usage is TRBV5-1 and J usage is TRBJ2-5, with D unresolved. The germline gives CDR1 SGHRS, CDR2 YFSETQ. The CDR3 has 14 residues. V was cut by 1 base and J by 4 bases, with 11 bases left in between. In DNA, the CDR3 is TGCGCCAGCAGCTTGCTTGGGCCTAGAGAGACCCAGTACTTC. It translates to CASSLLGPRETQYF.

This rearrangement joins TRBV6-5 to TRBJ1-5, with a possible D match to TRBD1 (5 bases). Trimming took off 7 bases at V and 3 bases at J, with 10 bases between the two ends. This CDR3 comprises 13 residues. Germline CDR1 MNHEY, CDR2 SVGAGI. The DNA of the CDR3 is TGTGCCAGCACGGAAGGGACCAATCAGCCCCAGCATTTT. Its translation: CASTEGTNQPQHF.

The chain combines TRBV5-1 with TRBJ1-1, with a weak D call TRBD1 (6 bases). The germline V and J ends were trimmed by 0 bases and 0 bases, with 12 bases remaining between them. This CDR3 is built from 16 residues. Germline CDR1 is SGHRS and CDR2 is YFSETQ. DNA for the CDR3: TGCGCCAGCAGCTTGGGTTCGGGACACGTGAACACTGAAGCTTTCTTT. Its translation: CASSLGSGHVNTEAFF.

As for this clone: This same CDR3 is encoded by further DNA sequences in the sample. The chain is built from TRBV5-1 and TRBJ2-6; D uncertain. The CDR3 contains 15 residues. Germline V gene lookup returns CDR1 SGHRS and CDR2 YFSETQ. V shed 0 bases and J shed 0 bases, with 4 bases lying between them. CDR3 sequence (DNA): TGCGCCAGCAGCTTGGGTAGCTCTGGGGCCAACGTCCTGACTTTC. This gives the protein CASSLGSSGANVLTF.

V gene TRBV2 combines with J gene TRBJ1-6; D gene unclear. V was shortened by 0 bases and J by 13 bases, with 10 bases between the two germline ends. The CDR3 runs 13 residues. The germline V gene encodes CDR1 SNHLY and CDR2 FYNNEI. CDR3 nucleotide sequence: TGTGCCAGCAGTGAAGCGAGAGAAGTGCCCCTCCACTTT. As protein: CASSEAREVPLHF. Combining the CDR3 with reference TRBV2 and TRBJ1-6 gives the whole variable domain EPEVTQTPSHQVTQMGQEVILRCVPISNHLYFYWYRQILGQKVEFLVSFYNNEISEKSEIFDDQFSVERPDGSNFTLKIRSTKLEDSAMYFCASSEAREVPLHFGNGTRLTVT.

As DNA, the CDR3 is TGTGCCAGTAGTATTGGGGCTTTAGGTTCGCGGGGCGAGCAGTACTTC. Translated, it gives CASSIGALGSRGEQYF. The V and J genes are TRBV19 and TRBJ2-7; weak D call: TRBD2 (6 bases). The CDR3 loop spans 16 amino acids. The germline V and J ends were trimmed by 3 bases and 6 bases, with 21 bases remaining between them. CDR1 is LNHDA, CDR2 SQIVND, per germline (reference sequence).

V and J are TRBV6-5 and TRBJ2-3, with 9 bases matching TRBD2. The CDR3 has 13 amino acids. Germline V lookup: CDR1 MNHEY, CDR2 SVGAGI. The V and J ends lost 5 bases and 6 bases, in that order; junction bases with no gene match: 3. The CDR3 nucleotides read TGTGCCAGCAGTGAAGGACTAGCGGATACGCAGTATTTT. It is translated as CASSEGLADTQYF.

The gene calls are TRBV7-2 and TRBJ2-3; D is unresolved. The CDR3 runs to 14 residues. Per the germline V gene, CDR1 is SGHTA and CDR2 is FQGNSA. V was shortened by 3 bases and J by 0 bases, with 7 bases between the two germline ends. CDR3 coding DNA: TGTGCCAGCAGCTTTCTCACTAGCACAGATACGCAGTATTTT. Translated, it gives CASSFLTSTDTQYF.

This sequence joins TRBV5-4 and TRBJ2-7; TRBD1 might be the D (5 bases). Trimming removed 3 bases from V and 8 bases from J, with 12 bases in between. Germline loops: CDR1 SGHNT, CDR2 YYREEE (reference sequence). The CDR3 has 12 amino acids. The CDR3 nucleotides are TGTGCCAGCAGCTATCAGGGTGACAAGCAGTACTTC. This gives the protein CASSYQGDKQYF.

Only one count was recorded for this clone. The V call is TRBV7-2, the J call TRBJ2-3; D gene uncertain. The CDR3 length is 14 residues. Trimming pared 5 bases from V and 9 bases from J, leaving 18 bases between. Per the germline V gene, CDR1 is SGHTA and CDR2 is FQGNSA. The CDR3 coding sequence is TGTGCCAGCAGCCCTAGTGATGGTGTCAGCACGCAGTATTTT. Protein product: CASSPSDGVSTQYF.

The chain employs TRBV6-5 and TRBJ1-1, with D maybe TRBD1 (5 bases). This CDR3 comprises 13 residues. V lost 4 bases and J 5 bases, leaving 11 bases between the germline ends. Germline loops: CDR1 MNHEY, CDR2 SVGAGI. As DNA, the CDR3 is TGTGCCAGCAGTTCGGGACTCCAAACTGAAGCTTTCTTT. This gives the protein CASSSGLQTEAFF.

The table lists this clone with a few counts. This sequence joins TRBV5-3 and TRBJ1-5; D perhaps matches TRBD1 (5 bases). TRBV5-3 is filed as an ORF, its function uncertain. This CDR3 is 14 amino acids long. V lost 1 base, J lost 3 bases, and 8 bases lay in between. The DNA for the CDR3 is TGTGCCAGAAGCTTGAGTGGGGCCAATCAGCCCCAGCATTTT. Protein sequence: CARSLSGANQPQHF.

This chain joins TRBV5-1 and TRBJ1-1; a possible D gene is TRBD1 (6 bases). Trimming pared 2 bases from V and 0 bases from J, leaving 20 bases between. The germline gives CDR1 SGHRS, CDR2 YFSETQ. The CDR3 runs to 18 residues. DNA of the CDR3: TGCGCCAGCAGCTTCTCATTAAGGGGGACTCGGATGAACACTGAAGCTTTCTTT. Amino acid sequence: CASSFSLRGTRMNTEAFF.

J is TRBJ1-2 and V is TRBV6-1, with TRBD1 as a possible D gene (5 bases). The CDR3 sequence is 14 residues long. V dropped 2 bases and J dropped 4 bases, with 11 bases sitting between them. Germline assignment: CDR1 MNHNS and CDR2 SASEGT. The CDR3 sequence: CASSEREGPYGYTF. CDR3 nucleotides: TGTGCCAGCAGTGAACGGGAGGGACCCTATGGCTACACCTTC.

This clone has only one observation. This rearrangement joins TRBV27 to TRBJ1-4; 11 nucleotides agree with TRBD1. CDR3 length: 15 amino acids. The trim removed 3 bases at V and 8 bases at J, leaving 5 bases unmatched. Germline lookup yields CDR1 MNHEY and CDR2 SMNVEV (reference sequence). DNA for the CDR3: TGTGCCAGCAGTTTCCGGGGACAGGGGGGGGAAAAACTGTTTTTT. The encoded protein is CASSFRGQGGEKLFF.

The chain couples TRBV4-3 to TRBJ2-5; D might be TRBD2 (7 bases). Germline V gene lookup returns CDR1 LGHNA and CDR2 YSLEER. The CDR3 spans 15 residues. V gave up 0 bases and J gave up 5 bases, with 13 bases separating them. In DNA form, the CDR3 reads TGCGCCAGCAGCCAAGATCAGGGGCGGGGGGAGACCCAGTACTTC. Its protein product is CASSQDQGRGETQYF.

This sequence joins TRBV2 and TRBJ1-1; a weak D match, TRBD1 (6 bases). Trimming took off 5 bases at V and 1 base at J, with 11 bases between the two ends. The CDR3 extends over 14 amino acids. Germline loops: CDR1 SNHLY, CDR2 FYNNEI. The CDR3 spells CASSKEQGNTEAFF. The DNA of the CDR3 is TGTGCCAGCAGTAAGGAACAGGGGAACACTGAAGCTTTCTTT.

The chain combines TRBV6-1 with TRBJ1-4; D not resolved. Germline CDR1 MNHNS, CDR2 SASEGT. The CDR3 has 13 residues. The germline V and J ends were trimmed by 2 bases and 2 bases, with 3 bases remaining between them. The CDR3 nucleotides are TGTGCCAGCAGTGAACCGACTAATGAAAAACTGTTTTTT. Translating it yields CASSEPTNEKLFF.

V usage is TRBV9 and J usage is TRBJ1-2; tentatively, D is TRBD1 (5 bases). Germline values: CDR1 SGDLS, CDR2 YYNGEE. Trimming shortened V by 4 bases and J by 6 bases, and 16 bases separated the two germline ends. CDR3 size: 14 residues. CDR3 sequence: CASSFRDLRDGYTF. CDR3 nucleotides: TGTGCCAGCAGCTTTCGGGACCTCAGGGATGGCTACACCTTC.

This chain uses TRBV19 with TRBJ1-2; D may be TRBD1 (5 bases). V lost 8 bases and J lost 5, with 15 bases in between. The CDR3 has 13 amino acids. From germline, CDR1 is LNHDA and CDR2 SQIVND (reference sequence). In DNA, the CDR3 is TGTGCCAGTGTATTTTCCCCAGGGTATGGCTACACCTTC. This encodes CASVFSPGYGYTF.

The V call is TRBV5-5, the J call TRBJ1-6; TRBD1 matches 10 bases. Per germline, CDR1 SGHKS and CDR2 YYEKEE (reference sequence). The CDR3 covers 15 residues. Trimming cost V 3 bases and J 7 bases; bases outside gene matches: 4. The CDR3 sequence: CASSWTGGENSPLHF. The CDR3 coding sequence is TGTGCCAGCAGCTGGACAGGGGGAGAAAATTCACCCCTCCACTTT.

The CDR3 region is CASSMGQGVSPLHF. The CDR3 DNA sequence: TGTGCCAGCAGCATGGGACAGGGGGTTTCACCCCTCCACTTT. The V call is TRBV7-6, the J call TRBJ1-6; 11 positions match TRBD1. The germline V gene encodes CDR1 SGHVS and CDR2 FNYEAQ. The CDR3 runs to 14 residues. With 5 bases clipped from V and 9 bases from J, the junction kept 3 bases outside the gene matches.

A note on this clone: The sample holds other DNA sequences that translate to the same CDR3. The chain carries TRBV2 and TRBJ2-5, with D unresolved. The V gene lost 8 bases and the J gene lost 5 bases, with 9 bases spanning the gap. The CDR3 length is 11 residues. The germline gives CDR1 SNHLY, CDR2 FYNNEI. This CDR3 is CASSAGETQYF. CDR3 nucleotides: TGTGCCAGCTCCGCCGGGGAGACCCAGTACTTC.

The DNA for the CDR3 is TGTGCCAGCAGTGACCGGGCCATTCCTTTCTTT. Amino acids: CASSDRAIPFF. The chain recombines TRBV6-5 with TRBJ1-1; D gene ambiguous. The length of the CDR3 is 11 residues. V was shortened by 5 bases and J by 12 bases, with 13 bases between the two germline ends. CDR1 MNHEY and CDR2 SVGAGI come from the germline V gene.

The chain uses TRBV9 and TRBJ2-5; a possible D gene is TRBD1 (6 bases). Trimming pared 3 bases from V and 1 base from J, leaving 16 bases between. Germline V gene lookup returns CDR1 SGDLS and CDR2 YYNGEE. The CDR3 spans 16 residues. CDR3 in amino acids: CASSDAQGGFQETQYF. DNA of the CDR3: TGTGCCAGCAGCGACGCTCAAGGGGGTTTCCAAGAGACCCAGTACTTC.